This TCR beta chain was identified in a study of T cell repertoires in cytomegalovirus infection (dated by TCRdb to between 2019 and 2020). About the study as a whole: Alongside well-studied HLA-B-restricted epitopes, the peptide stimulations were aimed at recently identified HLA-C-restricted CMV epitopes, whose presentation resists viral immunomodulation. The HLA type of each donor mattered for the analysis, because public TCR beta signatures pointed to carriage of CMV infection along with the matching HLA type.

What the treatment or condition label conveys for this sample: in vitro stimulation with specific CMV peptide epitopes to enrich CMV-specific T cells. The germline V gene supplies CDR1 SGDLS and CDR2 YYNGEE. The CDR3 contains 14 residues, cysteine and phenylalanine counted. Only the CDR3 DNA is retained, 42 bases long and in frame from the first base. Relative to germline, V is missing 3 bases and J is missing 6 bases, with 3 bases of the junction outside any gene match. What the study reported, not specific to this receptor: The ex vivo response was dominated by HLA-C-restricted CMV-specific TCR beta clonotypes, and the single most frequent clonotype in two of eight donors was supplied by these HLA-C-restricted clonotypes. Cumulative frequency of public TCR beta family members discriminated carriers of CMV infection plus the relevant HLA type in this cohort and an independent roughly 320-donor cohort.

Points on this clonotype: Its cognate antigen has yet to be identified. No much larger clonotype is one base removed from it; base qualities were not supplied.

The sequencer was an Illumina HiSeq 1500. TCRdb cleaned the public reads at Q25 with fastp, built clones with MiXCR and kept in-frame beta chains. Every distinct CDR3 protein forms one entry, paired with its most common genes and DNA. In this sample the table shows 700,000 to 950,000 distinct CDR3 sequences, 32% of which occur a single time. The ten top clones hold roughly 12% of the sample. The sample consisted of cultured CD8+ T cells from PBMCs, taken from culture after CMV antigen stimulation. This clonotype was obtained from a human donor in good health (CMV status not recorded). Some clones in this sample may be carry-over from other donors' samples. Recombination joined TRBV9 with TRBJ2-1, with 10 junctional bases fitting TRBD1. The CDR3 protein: CASSGTGGPNEQFF. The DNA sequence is TGTGCCAGCAGCGGGACAGGGGGACCCAATGAGCAGTTCTTC.